These 19 T cell receptor beta chains came from one sample sequenced in a study of T cells in Graves' hyperthyroidism and ophthalmopathy. The source material, RNA transcripts, was used to amplify TCR beta CDR3 regions. The study used the HTBI primer set for a first-round RT-PCR of the TCR CDR3. TCRdb re-called the multiplex PCR reads through MiXCR, storing one row per CDR3 protein. The table includes roughly 290,000 distinct CDR3 sequences, roughly 14% detected once. Sequencing was carried out using blood. These receptors originate from a woman in her 30s with Graves' hyperthyroidism that later progressed to Graves' ophthalmopathy.

V and J are TRBV4-1 and TRBJ2-1, with D perhaps matching TRBD2 (7 bases). The CDR3 consists of 17 residues. The V gene lost 4 bases and the J gene lost 7 bases, with 23 bases spanning the gap. Germline V gene sequence: CDR1 MGHRA, CDR2 YSYEKL. The chain's CDR3 is CASSLLPGGHVENEQFF. The CDR3 nucleotides read TGCGCCAGCAGCCTATTGCCGGGGGGCCACGTGGAGAATGAGCAGTTCTTC.

This clonotype was seen repeatedly, ten times or more. This chain connects TRBV7-8 to TRBJ1-1; D unclear. With 5 bases removed from V and 0 bases from J, the gap between germline ends came to 13 bases. CDR1 and CDR2 from the germline V gene are SGHVS and FQNEAQ. The CDR3 consists of 15 residues. In nucleotides, the CDR3 is TGTGCCAGCAGCCCGCGGAGGCTACTGAACACTGAAGCTTTCTTT. As protein: CASSPRRLLNTEAFF.

Many counts were recorded for this clonotype. The CDR3 DNA follows: TGTGCCAGCAGCTTAAGCGGGAGACTGAATGAGCAGTTCTTC. Translated: CASSLSGRLNEQFF. The chain employs TRBV7-3 and TRBJ2-1, with TRBD2 matching 7 bases. The V gene end was trimmed by 1 base and the J gene end by 7 bases; junction bases not matched to a gene: 4. CDR1 is SGHTA, CDR2 FQGTGA, per germline. This CDR3 spans 14 amino acids. Using reference TRBV7-3 and TRBJ2-1 for the parts outside the CDR3, the full variable domain is GAGVSQTPSNKVTEKGKYVELRCDPISGHTALYWYRQSLGQGPEFLIYFQGTGAADDSGLPNDRFFAVRPEGSVSTLKIQRTERGDSAVYLCASSLSGRLNEQFFGPGTRLTVL.

This clonotype was observed at least ten times. The chain carries TRBV7-9 and TRBJ2-2, with TRBD2 matching over 7 bases. J gave up 4 bases and V 5 bases, and 7 bases lay outside the gene matches. Germline lookup yields CDR1 SEHNR and CDR2 FQNEAQ (reference sequence). The CDR3 is made up of 15 amino acids. The CDR3 coding sequence is TGTGCCAGCAGCATGGCGGGAGCTGTCACCGGGGAGCTGTTTTTT. As protein: CASSMAGAVTGELFF.

In its sample, this clonotype was seen many times. The V call is TRBV6-6, the J call TRBJ1-5; no firm D call. The V end lost 0 bases, the J end lost 1 base, and 7 bases lay between the germline ends. Germline V gene lookup returns CDR1 MNHNY and CDR2 SVGAGI (reference sequence). The CDR3 runs to 15 residues. CDR3 coding DNA: TGTGCCAGCAGTTACTCGAGCGGGAGCAATCAGCCCCAGCATTTT. This translates into CASSYSSGSNQPQHF.

This clonotype was counted ten times or more. J is TRBJ2-1 and V is TRBV20-1, with unresolved D. The ends were cut back, 2 bases at V and 8 bases at J, with 13 bases in the middle. The CDR3 loop spans 13 amino acids. Germline CDR1 and CDR2: DFQATT and SNEGSKA (reference sequence). CDR3 sequence: CSARSRIVHEQFF. Here the CDR3 DNA reads TGCAGTGCTAGAAGTAGGATCGTGCATGAGCAGTTCTTC.

This clonotype was detected ten times or more. The rearrangement joins TRBV7-2 to TRBJ2-3; 14 positions agree with TRBD2. CDR1 and CDR2 from the germline V gene are SGHTA and FQGNSA. The CDR3 contains 19 residues. Losses at the gene ends were 4 bases for V and 1 base for J; bases not matched to a gene: 10. CDR3 protein: CASSSPGLAGGRGTDTQYF. DNA for the CDR3: TGTGCCAGCAGCTCCCCTGGACTAGCGGGAGGCCGGGGCACAGATACGCAGTATTTT.

Worth noting for this clonotype: A single base separates this from a much larger clone, so it may be a read error. J is TRBJ2-5 and V is TRBV7-2; weak D call: TRBD2 (5 bases). Germline V lookup: CDR1 SGHTA, CDR2 FQGNSA. The CDR3 consists of 14 residues. The DNA for the CDR3 is TGTGCCAGCAGCTTAGTAGAGGGAGTCGAGACCCGGTACTTC. It is translated as CASSLVEGVETRYF. Drawing the rest from reference TRBV7-2 and TRBJ2-5, the complete variable domain is GAGVSQSPSNKVTEKGKDVELRCDPISGHTALYWYRQSLGQGLEFLIYFQGNSAPDKSGLPSDRFSAERTGGSVSTLTIQRTQQEDSAVYLCASSLVEGVETRYFGPGTRLLVL.

This clonotype was seen many times. This chain links TRBV3-1 with TRBJ2-7; D call uncertain. The CDR3 runs 15 residues. Trimming removed 0 bases at V and 0 bases at J, with 9 bases between. Per the germline V gene, CDR1 is LGHDT and CDR2 is YNNKEL (reference sequence). The CDR3 spells CASSQDMGGSYEQYF. The DNA of the CDR3 is TGTGCCAGCAGCCAAGATATGGGCGGCTCCTACGAGCAGTACTTC.

This clonotype was detected ten times or more. The chain couples TRBV7-9 to TRBJ2-7, with TRBD1 as a possible D gene (5 bases). The V and J ends lost 9 bases and 1 base respectively, with 13 bases between them. This CDR3 comprises 13 residues. Germline CDR1 SEHNR, CDR2 FQNEAQ (reference sequence). The CDR3 sequence is CASKTTDSYEQYF. CDR3 in DNA: TGTGCCAGTAAGACGACAGATTCCTACGAGCAGTACTTC.

The sample holds many counts of this clonotype. CDR3 in DNA: TGCAGTGTTTCGGGACTCTGGGAGAAAGCTTTCTTT. It yields the protein CSVSGLWEKAFF. This rearrangement joins TRBV20-1 to TRBJ1-1; D possibly corresponds to TRBD1 (5 bases). The CDR3 is 12 residues long. The V and J ends lost 7 bases and 9 bases respectively, with 18 bases between them. Germline assignment: CDR1 DFQATT and CDR2 SNEGSKA (reference sequence).

This clonotype was detected a few times. This chain links TRBV20-1 with TRBJ2-2; maybe TRBD2 (6 bases). Trimming shortened V by 3 bases and J by 4 bases, and 12 bases separated the two germline ends. This CDR3 is 14 amino acids long. Per germline, CDR1 DFQATT and CDR2 SNEGSKA (reference sequence). The CDR3 DNA is TGCAGTGCTAGTGGCGGGGCTCTCACCGGGGAGCTGTTTTTT. This encodes CSASGGALTGELFF.

This clonotype was seen ten or more times. This chain uses TRBV7-2 with TRBJ2-1; D might be TRBD2 (5 bases). There are 14 residues in the CDR3. Trimming removed 3 bases at V and 6 bases at J, with 12 bases between. Germline V gives CDR1 SGHTA, CDR2 FQGNSA. This chain's CDR3 is CASSLDGLGNEQFF. Here the CDR3 DNA reads TGTGCCAGCAGCTTGGACGGACTTGGCAATGAGCAGTTCTTC.

A note on this clonotype: With a much larger clone just one base away, this may be a read error. The chain couples TRBV30 to TRBJ1-1, with D tentatively TRBD1 (6 bases). This CDR3 contains 11 residues. The V and J ends lost 6 bases and 4 bases respectively, with 9 bases between them. Germline V gives CDR1 GTSNPN, CDR2 SVGIG (reference sequence). Here the CDR3 reads CACTGSTEAFF. DNA of the CDR3: TGTGCCTGTACAGGGAGCACTGAAGCTTTCTTT.

The chain joins TRBV7-9 to TRBJ2-1; 7 bases align to TRBD2. The CDR3 loop spans 14 amino acids. The J segment lost 9 bases and the V segment lost 5 bases, leaving 10 bases of the junction unmatched. Germline assignment: CDR1 SEHNR and CDR2 FQNEAQ (reference sequence). CDR3 DNA: TGTGCCAGCAGCCCGGTAGCGGGTGCCAGTGAGCAGTTCTTC. Translated: CASSPVAGASEQFF.

Many counts were recorded for this clonotype. This chain connects TRBV7-9 to TRBJ1-2; 11 bases map to TRBD1. After removal of 8 bases from V and 3 bases from J, the junction contained 11 bases not matched to a gene. The V gene's germline CDR1 is SEHNR and CDR2 FQNEAQ (reference sequence). CDR3 length: 16 amino acids. The CDR3 here is CASELGQGDGYYGYTF. CDR3 in DNA: TGTGCCAGCGAATTGGGACAGGGGGATGGATACTATGGCTACACCTTC.

This clonotype was counted between two and nine times. V usage is TRBV5-1 and J usage is TRBJ2-1; D unclear. This CDR3 is 11 amino acids long. The germline V and J ends were trimmed by 7 bases and 9 bases, with 11 bases remaining between them. CDR1 is SGHRS and CDR2 is YFSETQ in the germline V gene. The CDR3 here is CASFLGGEQFF. CDR3 DNA sequence: TGCGCCAGCTTCCTTGGTGGTGAGCAGTTCTTC.

J is TRBJ2-1 and V is TRBV6-2 or TRBV6-3; D is perhaps TRBD2 (6 bases). Germline assignment: CDR1 MNHEY and CDR2 SVGEGT. The CDR3 is made up of 15 amino acids. Trimming removed 2 bases from V and 8 bases from J, with 16 bases in between. The CDR3 spells CASSYLDPGVYEQFF. The CDR3 coding sequence is TGTGCCAGCAGTTACCTTGACCCGGGAGTCTATGAGCAGTTCTTC.

A word on this clonotype: A much larger clonotype is one base distant, so this may be a read error. This chain connects TRBV6-2 or TRBV6-3 to TRBJ2-5; D unresolved. Germline CDR1 is MNHEY and CDR2 is SVGEGT. CDR3 length equals 13 residues. V shed 8 bases and J shed 5 bases, with 15 bases lying between them. This CDR3 is CASGLESFETQYF. The CDR3 DNA follows: TGTGCCAGCGGTCTCGAATCTTTCGAGACCCAGTACTTC.